This T cell receptor (beta chain) was recorded in a study of blood T cell repertoires in COVID-19. Whole-study context: T cells, B-cell-depleted T cells, or PBMCs provided the cDNA or gDNA that served as material.

Here immunoSEQ multiplex PCR was the method, and the copy in TCRdb shows in-frame clones only, minus some. This sample has about 74,000 clones, with 65% to 90% found just once. Between the trimmed V and J ends, which lost 0 bases and 2 bases, there was a span of 14 bases. The length of the CDR3 is 16 residues. Germline CDR1 is MGHRA and CDR2 is YSYEKL. This receptor was obtained from a man older than 75 with acute or convalescent COVID-19. This sequence joins TRBV4-1 and TRBJ2-7; maybe TRBD2 (6 bases). Material for sequencing was peripheral blood. The CDR3 bases are TGCGCCAGCAGCCAAGATACTGGCGGGAATCCCTACGAGCAGTACTTC. This sequence encodes CASSQDTGGNPYEQYF.